This T cell receptor (beta chain) comes out of a study of blood T cell repertoires in COVID-19. Cohort 3 donors were reported recovered after two negative PCRs, clearance, or symptom resolution. In the original processing: Estimation of nucleated cell counts relied on the amplification of reference gene primers. TCRdb's table, derived via immunoSEQ multiplex PCR, lists solely in-frame clones and lacks some. D and trimming were read from the DNA, whereas the V and J calls and clone size are those reported in that table. The sample shows 250,000 or so clones, under 85% of them seen only once. The CDR3 consists of 16 residues. Germline-derived CDR1 and CDR2 are SGHRS and YFSETQ. Losses at the gene ends were 0 bases for V and 3 bases for J; bases not matched to a gene: 8.

Material for sequencing was PBMCs or T cells enriched from blood (not recorded which). This receptor was identified in a man in his 60s who had recovered from COVID-19. The V gene is TRBV5-1, the J gene TRBJ1-2, with 7 bases fitting TRBD1. As DNA, the CDR3 is TGCGCCAGCAGCTTGGAACCCAACAGGGGAGACTATGGCTACACCTTC. It yields the protein CASSLEPNRGDYGYTF. The variable domain in full, completed from reference TRBV5-1 and TRBJ1-2, reads KAGVTQTPRYLIKTRGQQVTLSCSPISGHRSVSWYQQTPGQGLQFLFEYFSETQRNKGNFPGRFSGRQFSNSRSEMNVSTLELGDSALYLCASSLEPNRGDYGYTFGSGTRLTVV.